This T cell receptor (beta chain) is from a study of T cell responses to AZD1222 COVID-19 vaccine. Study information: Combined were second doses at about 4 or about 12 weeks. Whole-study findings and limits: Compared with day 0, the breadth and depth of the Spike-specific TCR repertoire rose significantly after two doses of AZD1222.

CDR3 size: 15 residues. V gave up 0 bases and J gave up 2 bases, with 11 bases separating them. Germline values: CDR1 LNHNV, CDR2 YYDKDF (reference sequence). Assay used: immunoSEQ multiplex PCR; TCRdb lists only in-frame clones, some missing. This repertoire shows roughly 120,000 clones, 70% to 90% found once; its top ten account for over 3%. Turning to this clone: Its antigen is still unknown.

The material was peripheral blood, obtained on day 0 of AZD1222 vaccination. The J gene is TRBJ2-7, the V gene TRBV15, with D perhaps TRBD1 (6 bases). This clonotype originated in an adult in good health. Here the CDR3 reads CATSREIRDTYEQYF. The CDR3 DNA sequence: TGTGCCACCAGCAGAGAGATCCGGGACACCTACGAGCAGTACTTC.